Shown below are 21 T cell receptor beta chains from a single sample sequenced in a study of early T cells in non-severe SARS-CoV-2 infection. MiXCR, run by TCRdb on the 5' RACE reads, gives a single entry per CDR3 protein. The data hold around 50,000 distinct CDR3 sequences, with roughly 9.8% observed a single time. Sample: whole blood. Receptors originate from an adult who was a healthcare worker with PCR-confirmed SARS-CoV-2 infection or an uninfected control (not recorded which).

This clonotype was seen at least ten times. The chain joins TRBV3-1 to TRBJ2-1; tentatively, D is TRBD1 or TRBD2 (5 bases each). Germline V lookup: CDR1 LGHDT, CDR2 YNNKEL (reference sequence). This CDR3 spans 15 amino acids. The ends were cut back, 0 bases at V and 2 bases at J, with 8 bases in the middle. Written as DNA, the CDR3 is TGTGCCAGCAGCCAAGATGGGGGAACCTACAATGAGCAGTTCTTC. Residues: CASSQDGGTYNEQFF.

This clonotype appeared a few times. The rearrangement links TRBV15 to TRBJ1-1; D unclear. In germline, CDR1 is LNHNV, CDR2 YYDKDF (reference sequence). The CDR3 spans 13 residues. The V and J ends lost 3 bases and 10 bases respectively, with 15 bases between them. The DNA for the CDR3 is TGTGCCACCAGCAGGGAACTGAACAGCATAGCTTTCTTT. This translates into CATSRELNSIAFF.

The chain carries TRBV10-3 and TRBJ2-5, with D tentatively TRBD1 (5 bases). The CDR3 has 14 amino acids. The germline V and J ends were trimmed by 2 bases and 2 bases, with 9 bases remaining between them. CDR1 ENHRY and CDR2 SYGVKD come from the germline V gene. The CDR3 region has the DNA TGTGCCATCAGTGAGCGGCAGGGACAAGAGACCCAGTACTTC. This gives the protein CAISERQGQETQYF.

In this sample, this clonotype turned up many times. The chain combines TRBV5-1 with TRBJ2-2; D unclear. The V end was cut by 1 base, the J end by 3 bases, with 4 bases between. The V gene's germline CDR1 is SGHRS and CDR2 YFSETQ. CDR3 size: 13 residues. The CDR3: CASSLTDTGELFF. Written as DNA, the CDR3 is TGCGCCAGCAGCTTGACAGACACCGGGGAGCTGTTTTTT. The full variable domain, its missing parts supplied by reference TRBV5-1 and TRBJ2-2, is KAGVTQTPRYLIKTRGQQVTLSCSPISGHRSVSWYQQTPGQGLQFLFEYFSETQRNKGNFPGRFSGRQFSNSRSEMNVSTLELGDSALYLCASSLTDTGELFFGEGSRLTVL.

This clonotype was detected many times. The V and J genes are TRBV29-1 and TRBJ2-1; 7 nucleotides line up with TRBD1. CDR1 is SQVTM and CDR2 is ANQGSEA in the germline V gene. The CDR3 spans 12 residues. With 4 bases clipped from V and 9 bases from J, the junction kept 6 bases outside the gene matches. CDR3 nucleotide sequence: TGCAGCGTTGGCCGACAGGGAAGTGAGCAGTTCTTC. It specifies CSVGRQGSEQFF.

This rearrangement joins TRBV20-1 to TRBJ2-5; possibly TRBD1 for D (8 bases). Germline V gives CDR1 DFQATT, CDR2 SNEGSKA (reference sequence). Trimming removed 4 bases at V and 5 bases at J, with 17 bases between. The CDR3 length is 14 residues. CDR3 loop: CSANTGGVTETQYF. In DNA, the CDR3 is TGCAGTGCTAACACAGGGGGGGTAACGGAGACCCAGTACTTC.

There are many counts of this clonotype. As DNA, the CDR3 is TGTGCCAGCAGCCCCCCCGTCGGCATGAAGGAGACCCAGTACTTC. Translated, it gives CASSPPVGMKETQYF. The chain recombines TRBV13 with TRBJ2-5; D call uncertain. Trimming shortened V by 5 bases and J by 5 bases, and 18 bases separated the two germline ends. The CDR3 has 15 amino acids. Germline CDR1 is PRHDT and CDR2 is FYEKMQ (reference sequence).

This clonotype was recorded many times. J is TRBJ2-1 and V is TRBV27; weak D call: TRBD2 (6 bases). V lost 3 bases and J lost 7, with 10 bases in between. This CDR3 has 13 amino acids. Germline-derived CDR1 and CDR2 are MNHEY and SMNVEV (reference sequence). The chain's CDR3 is CASSFQEGNEQFF. The CDR3 DNA follows: TGTGCCAGCAGTTTTCAGGAGGGGAATGAGCAGTTCTTC.

This clonotype was recorded at least ten times. The CDR3 nucleotides are TGTGCCAGCAGCTTAGCGGACGAGCAGTACTTC. Translated, it gives CASSLADEQYF. The chain is built from TRBV7-6 and TRBJ2-7; no definite D call. Trimming removed 0 bases at V and 5 bases at J, with 2 bases between. The CDR3 has 11 residues. Germline CDR1 SGHVS, CDR2 FNYEAQ.

This clonotype was found many times. The V gene is TRBV27, the J gene TRBJ2-7, with D possibly TRBD2 on 6 matching bases. Trimming cost V 2 bases and J 6 bases, with 14 bases left between them. CDR3 length: 14 amino acids. Germline CDR1 MNHEY, CDR2 SMNVEV (reference sequence). DNA for the CDR3: TGTGCCAGCAGTTTAGGCGGGTTGGGGGGCGAGCAGTACTTC. The encoded protein is CASSLGGLGGEQYF.

The J gene is TRBJ2-2, the V gene TRBV12-3 or TRBV12-4; D gene ambiguous. Trimming cost V 6 bases and J 7 bases, with 6 bases left between them. This CDR3 has 11 residues. The CDR3: CASRGGGELFF. The CDR3 region has the DNA TGTGCCAGCAGGGGTGGCGGGGAGCTGTTTTTT.

Concerning this clonotype: A read error is possible here, since a much larger clone lies one base away. The chain uses TRBV27 and TRBJ2-7; D is tentatively TRBD1 or TRBD2 (5 bases each). The V and J ends lost 1 base and 7 bases respectively, with 14 bases between them. From germline, CDR1 is MNHEY and CDR2 SMNVEV (reference sequence). The CDR3 runs to 14 residues. In DNA form, the CDR3 reads TGTGCCAGCAGTTTATGGCCGGGGACGGAGGAGCAGTACTTC. It specifies CASSLWPGTEEQYF.

This chain links TRBV19 with TRBJ2-7; 10 bases are shared with TRBD2. The length of the CDR3 is 14 residues. CDR1 is LNHDA, CDR2 SQIVND, per germline (reference sequence). Trimming at V came to 9 bases and at J to 6 bases, leaving 11 bases not matched to a gene. CDR3 sequence: CASQGSGRAFEQYF. CDR3 in DNA: TGTGCCAGCCAAGGCAGCGGGAGGGCCTTCGAGCAGTACTTC.

This sequence joins TRBV29-1 and TRBJ2-7; D is perhaps TRBD2 (6 bases). The CDR3 spans 14 residues. Trimming pared 7 bases from V and 4 bases from J, leaving 20 bases between. From germline, CDR1 is SQVTM and CDR2 ANQGSEA. CDR3 sequence reads: CSARGGTTTYEQYF. CDR3 sequence (DNA): TGCAGCGCCCGCGGCGGGACGACGACTTACGAGCAGTACTTC.

This clonotype came up a few times. This chain uses TRBV20-1 with TRBJ1-1, with D tentatively TRBD1 (6 bases). Between the trimmed V and J ends, which lost 6 bases and 0 bases, there was a span of 11 bases. Germline values: CDR1 DFQATT, CDR2 SNEGSKA (reference sequence). The CDR3 has 13 amino acids. This chain's CDR3 is CSAKGGMNTEAFF. The CDR3 bases are TGCAGTGCGAAAGGGGGGATGAACACTGAAGCTTTCTTT.

The chain couples TRBV6-5 to TRBJ2-3; no reliable D call. Trimming removed 5 bases from V and 2 bases from J, with 11 bases in between. This CDR3 region has 14 residues. Germline V CDR1 and CDR2: MNHEY, SVGAGI. CDR3 nucleotide sequence: TGTGCCAGCAGTCCGAGCCTCGACACAGATACGCAGTATTTT. Its protein product is CASSPSLDTDTQYF.

This clonotype was counted many times. The rearrangement joins TRBV2 to TRBJ2-1; D gene uncertain. The CDR3 is 13 residues long. V was trimmed by 4 bases and J by 7 bases, leaving 11 bases between them. Germline values: CDR1 SNHLY, CDR2 FYNNEI. CDR3 coding DNA: TGTGCCAGCAGTGCCCCTTTAGTAAATGAGCAGTTCTTC. It codes for CASSAPLVNEQFF.

This clonotype was seen repeatedly, ten times or more. J is TRBJ2-3 and V is TRBV28; 10 bases match TRBD1. V lost 2 bases and J lost 2; bases outside the gene matches: 1. CDR1 is MDHEN and CDR2 is SYDVKM in the germline V gene. The length of the CDR3 is 15 residues. CDR3 in DNA: TGTGCCAGCAGTTTAGGGACAGGGGACACAGATACGCAGTATTTT. It is translated as CASSLGTGDTDTQYF.

This clonotype was picked up a small number of times. The chain carries TRBV30 and TRBJ2-7; no reliable D call. The V gene's germline CDR1 is GTSNPN and CDR2 SVGIG (reference sequence). Trimming took 6 bases from V and 3 from J, leaving 9 bases between them. This CDR3 contains 11 residues. DNA of the CDR3: TGTGCCTGCCAACAGAACTACGAGCAGTACTTC. Encoded protein: CACQQNYEQYF. Full variable domain (outside the CDR3, taken from reference TRBV30 and TRBJ2-7): SQTIHQWPATLVQPVGSPLSLECTVEGTSNPNLYWYRQAAGRGLQLLFYSVGIGQISSEVPQNLSASRPQDRQFILSSKKLLLSDSGFYLCACQQNYEQYFGPGTRLTVT.

For this clonotype: A much larger clone sits a single nucleotide away, making a read error possible. The genes are TRBV4-1 and TRBJ2-7; possible D gene TRBD1, 5 bases. Germline V gene sequence: CDR1 MGHRA, CDR2 YSYEKL. This CDR3 has 15 residues. The CDR3 loop reads CTSSQGKGNSYEQYF. CDR3 DNA: TGCACCAGCAGCCAAGGGAAGGGGAATTCCTACGAGCAGTACTTC.

This clonotype has at least ten counts. The chain employs TRBV7-2 and TRBJ2-1, with a possible D match to TRBD1 (5 bases). The CDR3 spans 14 residues. Germline assignment: CDR1 SGHTA and CDR2 FQGNSA. Trimming cost V 5 bases and J 9 bases, with 17 bases left between them. In DNA form, the CDR3 reads TGTGCCAGCAGCGTCGGACAAGCCGTGAGTGAGCAGTTCTTC. Translated: CASSVGQAVSEQFF.